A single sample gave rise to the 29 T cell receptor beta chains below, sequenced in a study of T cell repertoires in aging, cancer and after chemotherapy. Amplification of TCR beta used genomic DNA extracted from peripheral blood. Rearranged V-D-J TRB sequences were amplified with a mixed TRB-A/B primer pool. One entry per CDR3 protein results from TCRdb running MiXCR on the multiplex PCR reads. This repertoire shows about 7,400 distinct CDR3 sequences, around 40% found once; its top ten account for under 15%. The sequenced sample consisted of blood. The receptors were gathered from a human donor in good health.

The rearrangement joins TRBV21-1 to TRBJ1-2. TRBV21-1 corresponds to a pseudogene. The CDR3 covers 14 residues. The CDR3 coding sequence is TGTGCCAGCGCCAACATCGAGGCTAACTATGGCTACACCTTC. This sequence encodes CASANIEANYGYTF.

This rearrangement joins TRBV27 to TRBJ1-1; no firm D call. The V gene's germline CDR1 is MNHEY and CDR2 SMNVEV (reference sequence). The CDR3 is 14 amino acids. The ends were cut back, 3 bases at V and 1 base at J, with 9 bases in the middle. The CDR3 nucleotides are TGTGCCAGCAGTTTCGCCCTAAGGAACACTGAAGCTTTCTTT. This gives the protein CASSFALRNTEAFF.

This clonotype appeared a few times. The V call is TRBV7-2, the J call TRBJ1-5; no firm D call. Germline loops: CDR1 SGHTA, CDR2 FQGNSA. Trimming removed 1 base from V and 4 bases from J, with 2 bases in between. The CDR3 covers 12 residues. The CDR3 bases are TGTGCCAGCAGCTTAGATAATCAGCCCCAGCATTTT. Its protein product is CASSLDNQPQHF. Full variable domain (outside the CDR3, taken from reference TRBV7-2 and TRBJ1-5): GAGVSQSPSNKVTEKGKDVELRCDPISGHTALYWYRQSLGQGLEFLIYFQGNSAPDKSGLPSDRFSAERTGGSVSTLTIQRTQQEDSAVYLCASSLDNQPQHFGDGTRLSIL.

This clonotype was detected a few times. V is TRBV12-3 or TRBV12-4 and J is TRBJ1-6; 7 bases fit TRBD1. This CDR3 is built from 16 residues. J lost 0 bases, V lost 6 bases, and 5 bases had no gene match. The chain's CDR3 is CASRRGQHSYNSPLHF. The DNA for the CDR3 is TGTGCCAGCAGACGGGGACAGCACTCCTATAATTCACCCCTCCACTTT.

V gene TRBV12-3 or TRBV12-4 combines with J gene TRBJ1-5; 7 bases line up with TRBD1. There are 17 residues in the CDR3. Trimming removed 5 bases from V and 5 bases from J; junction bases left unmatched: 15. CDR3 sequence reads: CASSTLQGEAGDQPQHF. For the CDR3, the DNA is TGTGCCAGCAGTACCCTTCAGGGGGAGGCGGGGGATCAGCCCCAGCATTTT.

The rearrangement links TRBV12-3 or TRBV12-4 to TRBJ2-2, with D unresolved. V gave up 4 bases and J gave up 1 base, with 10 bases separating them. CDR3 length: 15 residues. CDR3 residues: CASSSRQQNTGELFF. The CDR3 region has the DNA TGTGCCAGCAGTTCCCGTCAACAGAACACCGGGGAGCTGTTTTTT.

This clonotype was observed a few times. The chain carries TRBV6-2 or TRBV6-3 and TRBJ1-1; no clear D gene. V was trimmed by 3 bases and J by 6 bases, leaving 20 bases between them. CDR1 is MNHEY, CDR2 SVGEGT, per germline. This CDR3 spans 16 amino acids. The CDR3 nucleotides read TGTGCCAGCAGTTATTCTAGCGGCAGCGACGGACCTGAAGCTTTCTTT. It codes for CASSYSSGSDGPEAFF.

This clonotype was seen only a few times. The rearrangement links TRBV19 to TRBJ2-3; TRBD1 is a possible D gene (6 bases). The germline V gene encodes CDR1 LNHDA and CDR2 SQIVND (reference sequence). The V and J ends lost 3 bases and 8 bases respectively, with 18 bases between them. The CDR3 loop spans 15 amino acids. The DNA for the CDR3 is TGTGCCAGTAGTATCTCAGGGGTCCCAGAACCTACGCAGTATTTT. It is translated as CASSISGVPEPTQYF.

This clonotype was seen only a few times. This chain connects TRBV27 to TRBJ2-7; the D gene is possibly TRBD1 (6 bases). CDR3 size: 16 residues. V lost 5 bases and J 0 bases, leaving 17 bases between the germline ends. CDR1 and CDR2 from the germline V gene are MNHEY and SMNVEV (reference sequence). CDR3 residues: CASSEGGDRFSYEQYF. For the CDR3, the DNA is TGTGCCAGCAGTGAAGGGGGAGACAGGTTCTCCTACGAGCAGTACTTC.

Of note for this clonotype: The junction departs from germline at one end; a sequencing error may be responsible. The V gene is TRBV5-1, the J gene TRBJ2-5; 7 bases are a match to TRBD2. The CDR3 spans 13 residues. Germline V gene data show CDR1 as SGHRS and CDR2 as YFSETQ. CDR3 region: CASSSSGEETQYF. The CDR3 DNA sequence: TGTGCCAGCAGCTCCAGCGGGGAGGAGACCCAGTACTTC.

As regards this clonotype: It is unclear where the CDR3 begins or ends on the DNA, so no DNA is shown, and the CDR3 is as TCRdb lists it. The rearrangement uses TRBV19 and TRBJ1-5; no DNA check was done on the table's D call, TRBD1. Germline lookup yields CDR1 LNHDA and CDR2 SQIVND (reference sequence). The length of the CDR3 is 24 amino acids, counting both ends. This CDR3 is CARGGFYLCASSTNRTGRGQPQHF.

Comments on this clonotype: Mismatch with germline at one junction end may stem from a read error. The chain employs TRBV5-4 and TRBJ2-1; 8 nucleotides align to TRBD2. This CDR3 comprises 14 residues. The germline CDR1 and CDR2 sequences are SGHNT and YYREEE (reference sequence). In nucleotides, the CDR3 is TGCGCCAGCAGCGGGGGAGGGACATACAATGAGCAGTTCTTC. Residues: CASSGGGTYNEQFF.

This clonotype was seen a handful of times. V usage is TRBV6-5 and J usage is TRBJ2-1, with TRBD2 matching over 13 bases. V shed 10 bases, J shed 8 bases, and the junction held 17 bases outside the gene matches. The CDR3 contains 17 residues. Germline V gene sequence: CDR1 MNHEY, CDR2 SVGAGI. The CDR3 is CATGTSGVLKGNDEQFF. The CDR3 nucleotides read TGTGCCACCGGGACTAGCGGGGTACTGAAGGGTAACGATGAGCAGTTCTTC.

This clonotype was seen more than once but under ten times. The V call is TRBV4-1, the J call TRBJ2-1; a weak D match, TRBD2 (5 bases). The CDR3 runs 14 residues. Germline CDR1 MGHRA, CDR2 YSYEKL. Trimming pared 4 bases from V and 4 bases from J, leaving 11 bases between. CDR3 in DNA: TGCGCCAGCAGCCTGGGTCGCGGGTACAATGAGCAGTTCTTC. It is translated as CASSLGRGYNEQFF.

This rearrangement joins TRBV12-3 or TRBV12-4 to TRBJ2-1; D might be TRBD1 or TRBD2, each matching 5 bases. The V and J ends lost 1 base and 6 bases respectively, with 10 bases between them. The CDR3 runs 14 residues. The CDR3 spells CASSLDGASNEQFF. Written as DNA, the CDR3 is TGTGCCAGCAGTTTAGACGGGGCAAGCAATGAGCAGTTCTTC.

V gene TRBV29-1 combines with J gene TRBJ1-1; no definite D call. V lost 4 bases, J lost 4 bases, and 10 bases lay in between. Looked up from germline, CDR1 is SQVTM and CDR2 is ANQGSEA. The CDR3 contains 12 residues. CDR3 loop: CSVGRSVTEAFF. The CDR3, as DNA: TGCAGCGTTGGACGGAGCGTCACTGAAGCTTTCTTT.

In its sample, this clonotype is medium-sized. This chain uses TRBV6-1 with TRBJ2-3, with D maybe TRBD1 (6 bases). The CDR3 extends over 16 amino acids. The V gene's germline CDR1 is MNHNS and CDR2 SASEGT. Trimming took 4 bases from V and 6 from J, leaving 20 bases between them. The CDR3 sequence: CASSVSQGRGRDTQYF. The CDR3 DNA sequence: TGTGCCAGCAGTGTGTCACAGGGTAGGGGTCGGGATACGCAGTATTTT.

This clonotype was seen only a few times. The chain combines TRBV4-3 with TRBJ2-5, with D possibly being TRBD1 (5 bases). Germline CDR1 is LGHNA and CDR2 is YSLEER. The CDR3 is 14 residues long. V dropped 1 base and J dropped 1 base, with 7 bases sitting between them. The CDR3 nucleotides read TGCGCCAGCAGCCAAGGACAGCGCCAAGAGACCCAGTACTTC. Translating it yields CASSQGQRQETQYF.

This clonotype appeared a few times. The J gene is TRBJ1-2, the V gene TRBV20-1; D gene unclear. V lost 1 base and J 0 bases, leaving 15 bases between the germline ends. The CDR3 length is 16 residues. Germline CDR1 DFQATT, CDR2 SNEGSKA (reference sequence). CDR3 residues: CSARGWNADTNYGYTF. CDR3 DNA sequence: TGCAGTGCTAGAGGGTGGAACGCAGACACTAACTATGGCTACACCTTC.

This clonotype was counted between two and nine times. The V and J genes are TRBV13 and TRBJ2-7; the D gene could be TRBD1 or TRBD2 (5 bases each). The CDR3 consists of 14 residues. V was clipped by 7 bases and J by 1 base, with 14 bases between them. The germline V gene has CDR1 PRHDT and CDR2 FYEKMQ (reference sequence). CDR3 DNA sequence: TGTGCCAGCACCCCGGGGCAGGGTTCCTACGAGCAGTACTTC. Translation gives CASTPGQGSYEQYF.

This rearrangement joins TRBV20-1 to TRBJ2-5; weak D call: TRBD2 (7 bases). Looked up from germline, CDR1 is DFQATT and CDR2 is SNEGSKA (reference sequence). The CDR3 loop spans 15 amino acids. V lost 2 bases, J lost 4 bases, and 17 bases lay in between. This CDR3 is CSARLGGLWRETQYF. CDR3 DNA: TGCAGTGCTAGATTGGGGGGGCTCTGGAGAGAGACCCAGTACTTC.

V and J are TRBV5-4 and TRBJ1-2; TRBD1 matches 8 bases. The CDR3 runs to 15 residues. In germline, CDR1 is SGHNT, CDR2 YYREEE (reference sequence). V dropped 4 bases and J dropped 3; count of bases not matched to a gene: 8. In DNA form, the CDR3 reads TGTGCCAGCAGCCCGAGTCAGGGGGCTGACTATGGCTACACCTTC. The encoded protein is CASSPSQGADYGYTF.

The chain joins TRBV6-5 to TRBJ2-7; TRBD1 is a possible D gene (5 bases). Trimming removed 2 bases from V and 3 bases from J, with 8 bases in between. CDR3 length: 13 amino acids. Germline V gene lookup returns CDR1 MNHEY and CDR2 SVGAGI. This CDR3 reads CASSYGRGYEQYF. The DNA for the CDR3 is TGTGCCAGCAGTTACGGTAGGGGCTACGAGCAGTACTTC.

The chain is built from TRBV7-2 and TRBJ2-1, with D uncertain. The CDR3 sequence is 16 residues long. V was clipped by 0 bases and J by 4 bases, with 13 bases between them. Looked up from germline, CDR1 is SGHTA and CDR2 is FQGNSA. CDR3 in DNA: TGTGCCAGCAGCTTAGCCTTGCGGCAGAAGTACAATGAGCAGTTCTTC. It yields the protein CASSLALRQKYNEQFF.

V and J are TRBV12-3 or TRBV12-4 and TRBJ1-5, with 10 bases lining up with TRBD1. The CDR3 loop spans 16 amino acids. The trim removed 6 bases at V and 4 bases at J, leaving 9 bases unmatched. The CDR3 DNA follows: TGTGCCAGCAGCACTGGACAGGGGGTAGGGAATCAGCCCCAGCATTTT. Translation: CASSTGQGVGNQPQHF.

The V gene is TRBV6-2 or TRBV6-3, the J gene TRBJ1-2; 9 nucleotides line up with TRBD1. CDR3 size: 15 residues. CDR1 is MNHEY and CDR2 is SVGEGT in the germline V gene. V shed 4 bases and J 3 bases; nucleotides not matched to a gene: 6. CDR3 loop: CASSFPGTGHYGYTF. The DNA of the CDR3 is TGTGCCAGCAGTTTCCCCGGGACAGGGCACTATGGCTACACCTTC.

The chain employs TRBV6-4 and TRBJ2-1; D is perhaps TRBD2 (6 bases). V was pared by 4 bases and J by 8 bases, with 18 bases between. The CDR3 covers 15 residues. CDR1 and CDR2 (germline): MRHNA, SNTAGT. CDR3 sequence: CASSGGDFPGHEQFF. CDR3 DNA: TGTGCCAGCAGTGGGGGGGACTTCCCCGGACATGAGCAGTTCTTC.

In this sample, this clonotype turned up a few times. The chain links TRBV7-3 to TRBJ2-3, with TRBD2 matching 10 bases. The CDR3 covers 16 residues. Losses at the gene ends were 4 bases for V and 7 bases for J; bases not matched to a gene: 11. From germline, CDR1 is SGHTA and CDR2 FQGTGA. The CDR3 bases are TGTGCCAGCAGCTCCGACTCTAGCGGGGGCGTTAATACGCAGTATTTT. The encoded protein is CASSSDSSGGVNTQYF.

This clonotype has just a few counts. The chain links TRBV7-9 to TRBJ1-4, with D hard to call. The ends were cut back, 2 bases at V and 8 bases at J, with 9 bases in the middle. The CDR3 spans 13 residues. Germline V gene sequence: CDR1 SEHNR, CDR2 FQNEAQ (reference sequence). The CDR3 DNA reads TGTGCCAGCAGCTTAAATGGGAGGGAAAAACTGTTTTTT. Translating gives CASSLNGREKLFF.